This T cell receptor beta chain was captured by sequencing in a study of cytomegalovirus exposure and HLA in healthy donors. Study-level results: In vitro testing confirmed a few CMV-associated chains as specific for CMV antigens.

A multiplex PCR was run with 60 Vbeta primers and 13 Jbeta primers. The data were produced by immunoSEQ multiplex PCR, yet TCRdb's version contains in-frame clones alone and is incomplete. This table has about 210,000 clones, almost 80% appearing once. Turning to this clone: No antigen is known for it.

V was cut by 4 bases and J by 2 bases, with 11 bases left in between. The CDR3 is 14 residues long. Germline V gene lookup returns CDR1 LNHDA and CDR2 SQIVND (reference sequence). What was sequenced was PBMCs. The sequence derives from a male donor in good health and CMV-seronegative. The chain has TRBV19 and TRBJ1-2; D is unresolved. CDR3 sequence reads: CASSNPTRNYGYTF. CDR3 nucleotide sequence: TGTGCCAGTAGTAACCCCACACGCAACTATGGCTACACCTTC.